This TCR beta chain emerged from a study of CD8+CD57+ T cells in acquired aplastic anemia. Across the whole study: Sorted CD4+ and CD8+ cell DNA averaged around 3 ug.

TCR beta VDJ and CDR3 profiles were obtained from a genomic DNA template. TCRdb re-called the reads through MiXCR, storing one row per CDR3 protein. This repertoire shows under 500,000 distinct CDR3 sequences, 25% to 40% found once; its top ten account for 0.8% to 0.85%. Selection for sequencing was limited to patients who had shown CD8+CD57+ cell expansion by flow cytometry. Every one of the patients had aplastic anemia (severe, acquired). The clonotype was recovered from a human donor with aplastic anemia. Material for sequencing was sorted CD4+, CD8+, or CD8+CD57+ T cells (not recorded which) from PBMCs.

CDR3 nucleotide sequence: TGTGCCTGGAGTGTACTGGTCAAGATAAGTGCCGGGACGCAGTATTTT. It codes for CAWSVLVKISAGTQYF. The V gene is TRBV11-1, the J gene TRBJ2-3; D uncertain. The germline gives CDR1 SGHAT, CDR2 FQDESV (reference sequence). The CDR3 has 16 residues. V dropped 11 bases and J dropped 9 bases, with 30 bases sitting between them.